These 26 T cell receptor beta chains were sequenced from one sample in a study of T-cell memory formation after mild COVID-19. TCRdb ran MiXCR on the 5' RACE reads and lists one entry per CDR3 protein. The table records hundreds of thousands of distinct CDR3 sequences, 23% of them present only once. Input material: PBMCs or a T cell subset sorted from them (not recorded which). These receptors originate from an adult woman who had mild COVID-19 (a few samples of this study predate the infection). Cell type and time point are not known.

This chain uses TRBV5-8 with TRBJ2-5, with 13 bases lining up with TRBD2. Germline V gene data show CDR1 as SGHTS and CDR2 as YDEGEE. This CDR3 has 18 amino acids. After removal of 5 bases from V and 0 bases from J, the junction contained 10 bases not matched to a gene. The CDR3 protein is CASRGLAGPDGYQETQYF. DNA for the CDR3: TGTGCCAGCAGGGGACTAGCGGGACCCGACGGCTACCAAGAGACCCAGTACTTC.

This clonotype was recorded many times. The CDR3 protein is CASSLDVMAGDYEQYF. CDR3 coding DNA: TGTGCCAGCAGCTTGGATGTCATGGCAGGCGATTACGAGCAGTACTTC. V gene TRBV5-4 combines with J gene TRBJ2-7; D is unclear. Germline V lookup: CDR1 SGHNT, CDR2 YYREEE (reference sequence). V was cut by 0 bases and J by 4 bases, with 17 bases left in between. The length of the CDR3 is 16 residues.

V and J are TRBV12-3 or TRBV12-4 and TRBJ2-1, with TRBD2 matching 7 bases. This CDR3 region has 11 residues. The V segment lost 5 bases and the J segment 10 bases; nucleotides outside the gene matches: 2. The CDR3 bases are TGTGCCAGCAGTGTCGGGGGGGAGCAGTTCTTC. Protein sequence: CASSVGGEQFF.

There are a few counts of this clonotype. The rearrangement links TRBV6-1 to TRBJ2-5; 8 bases agree with TRBD2. V was pared by 5 bases and J by 6 bases, with 5 bases of the junction left unmatched. CDR1 and CDR2 from the germline V gene are MNHNS and SASEGT. The CDR3 sequence is 13 residues long. This CDR3 reads CASSSGSGQTQYF. The DNA for the CDR3 is TGTGCCAGCAGTAGCGGGAGCGGGCAGACCCAGTACTTC.

The chain combines TRBV12-3 or TRBV12-4 with TRBJ1-2, with D perhaps matching TRBD1 (6 bases). The CDR3 is 13 amino acids. Trimming stripped 3 bases from V and 10 bases from J, with 15 bases between. CDR3 region: CASSLKNRVAYTF. CDR3 DNA: TGTGCCAGCAGTTTGAAAAACAGGGTAGCCTACACCTTC.

The sample holds a few counts of this clonotype. The gene calls are TRBV11-1 and TRBJ1-6, with 9 bases aligning to TRBD1. The CDR3 has 16 amino acids. Germline V gene sequence: CDR1 SGHAT, CDR2 FQDESV (reference sequence). The J segment lost 7 bases and the V segment lost 5 bases, leaving 9 bases of the junction unmatched. CDR3 bases: TGTGCCAGCAGCCAACGATCTACAGGGGGCAATTCACCCCTCCACTTT. This encodes CASSQRSTGGNSPLHF.

This clonotype was counted between two and nine times. V is TRBV20-1 and J is TRBJ2-7; 9 nucleotides match TRBD1. The ends lost 3 bases at V and 4 bases at J; junction bases unmatched: 1. This CDR3 has 12 residues. CDR1 is DFQATT, CDR2 SNEGSKA, per germline (reference sequence). The CDR3 here is CSASDRGYEQYF. The CDR3 DNA reads as TGCAGTGCTAGTGACAGGGGGTACGAGCAGTACTTC.

The table lists this clonotype with a few counts. The V and J genes are TRBV5-4 and TRBJ2-3; D assignment may be TRBD1 or TRBD2 (5 bases each). Germline lookup yields CDR1 SGHNT and CDR2 YYREEE (reference sequence). V dropped 4 bases and J dropped 3 bases, with 12 bases sitting between them. The CDR3 contains 14 residues. Written as DNA, the CDR3 is TGTGCCAGCAGCGCAGGGACCATAACAGATACGCAGTATTTT. It specifies CASSAGTITDTQYF.

The chain is built from TRBV4-1 and TRBJ2-1; D possibly corresponds to TRBD2 (7 bases). Germline loops: CDR1 MGHRA, CDR2 YSYEKL. The CDR3 covers 15 residues. Trimming cost V 5 bases and J 8 bases, with 19 bases left between them. The CDR3 sequence: CASSSRRGGIDEQFF. DNA of the CDR3: TGCGCCAGCAGCTCTCGGAGGGGGGGGATCGATGAGCAGTTCTTC.

V is TRBV25-1 and J is TRBJ1-2; possibly TRBD1 for D (5 bases). Trimming left V 3 bases short and J 8 bases short, with 13 bases between. Germline V CDR1 and CDR2: MGHDK, SYGVNS. The CDR3 loop spans 13 amino acids. The CDR3 DNA follows: TGTGCCAGCAGTGAGGGACCGCTAAGCGGCTACACCTTC. It translates to CASSEGPLSGYTF.

This clonotype was observed a few times. The chain is built from TRBV20-1 and TRBJ1-3, with D perhaps matching TRBD1 (5 bases). The CDR3 has 14 residues. Trimming stripped 3 bases from V and 0 bases from J, with 9 bases between. Germline V CDR1 and CDR2: DFQATT, SNEGSKA (reference sequence). The chain's CDR3 is CSASFGGSGNTIYF. DNA for the CDR3: TGCAGTGCTAGTTTCGGGGGCTCTGGAAACACCATATATTTT.

The chain has TRBV7-6 and TRBJ2-3, with D possibly matching TRBD2 (7 bases). This CDR3 contains 15 residues. V dropped 3 bases and J dropped 4 bases, with 14 bases sitting between them. Germline loops: CDR1 SGHVS, CDR2 FNYEAQ. The CDR3 bases are TGTGCCAGCAGCTTGGGGGCGGGAGTTCCAGATACGCAGTATTTT. The encoded protein is CASSLGAGVPDTQYF. The full variable domain, in which reference TRBV7-6 and TRBJ2-3 provide the parts outside the CDR3, is GAGVSQSPRYKVTKRGQDVALRCDPISGHVSLYWYRQALGQGPEFLTYFNYEAQQDKSGLPNDRFSAERPEGSISTLTIQRTEQRDSAMYRCASSLGAGVPDTQYFGPGTRLTVL.

This clonotype showed up just a few times. The chain uses TRBV14 and TRBJ2-3, with D maybe TRBD1 (5 bases). The CDR3 has 14 residues. Trimming took off 1 base at V and 4 bases at J, with 9 bases between the two ends. Germline V lookup: CDR1 SGHDN, CDR2 FVKESK. The CDR3 nucleotides read TGTGCCAGCAGCCAAGCAACAGGCCCAGATACGCAGTATTTT. It yields the protein CASSQATGPDTQYF.

This clonotype turned up a few times. V gene TRBV25-1 combines with J gene TRBJ1-1, with 8 bases identical to TRBD1. The CDR3 sequence is 14 residues long. Trimming cost V 2 bases and J 1 base; bases outside gene matches: 0. The germline gives CDR1 MGHDK, CDR2 SYGVNS. The CDR3 DNA follows: TGTGCCAGCAGTGAAGACAGGGGGAACACTGAAGCTTTCTTT. It is translated as CASSEDRGNTEAFF.

The CDR3 coding sequence is TGTGCCAGCAGCTTGCCAGGGGTCGATGGCTACACCTTC. As protein: CASSLPGVDGYTF. The chain carries TRBV7-9 and TRBJ1-2; possible D gene TRBD1, 6 bases. The CDR3 extends over 13 amino acids. Trimming left V 3 bases short and J 6 bases short, with 11 bases between. Germline assignment: CDR1 SEHNR and CDR2 FQNEAQ (reference sequence).

The sample holds a few counts of this clonotype. The chain recombines TRBV29-1 with TRBJ2-2, with D perhaps given as TRBD1 or TRBD2 (6 bases each). CDR1 SQVTM and CDR2 ANQGSEA come from the germline V gene. There are 12 residues in the CDR3. V was clipped by 7 bases and J by 2 bases, with 8 bases between them. In DNA, the CDR3 is TGCAGCGCGGGGGCCAACACCGGGGAGCTGTTTTTT. Residues: CSAGANTGELFF.

This clonotype has only a few counts. The CDR3 DNA is TGTGCCAGCAGTTTGGCAGGGCTAGCGGGTCAAGAGACCCAGTACTTC. It translates to CASSLAGLAGQETQYF. The gene calls are TRBV7-9 and TRBJ2-5; TRBD2 agrees at 8 bases. V lost 6 bases, J lost 2 bases, and 11 bases stayed unmatched. Germline CDR1 reads SEHNR; CDR2 reads FQNEAQ (reference sequence). The CDR3 length is 16 residues.

This clonotype was found a few times. The chain carries TRBV7-9 and TRBJ1-6, with D maybe TRBD1 (5 bases). The V and J ends lost 4 bases and 7 bases respectively, with 14 bases between them. Germline CDR1 is SEHNR and CDR2 is FQNEAQ (reference sequence). This CDR3 contains 15 residues. In DNA form, the CDR3 reads TGTGCCAGCAGCTCAGGAGGGGTAGGCAATTCACCCCTCCACTTT. Its protein is CASSSGGVGNSPLHF.

This clonotype was counted a few times. V is TRBV6-5 and J is TRBJ2-3, with a weak D call TRBD2 (6 bases). The CDR3 loop spans 15 amino acids. Deletions cut 6 bases from V and 2 bases from J, with 15 bases between. CDR1 is MNHEY and CDR2 is SVGAGI in the germline V gene. CDR3 sequence (DNA): TGTGCCAGCAGCTCCGGGGGTACCATCACAGATACGCAGTATTTT. It specifies CASSSGGTITDTQYF.

This clonotype has a handful of counts. The chain combines TRBV5-1 with TRBJ1-6; 9 bases are a match to TRBD1. The CDR3 is 17 residues long. CDR1 and CDR2 (germline): SGHRS, YFSETQ. V lost 0 bases and J lost 14; bases outside the gene matches: 15. DNA of the CDR3: TGCGCCAGCAGCTTGGCCTTATTGGACAGGGGCGATGGGGCCCTCCACTTT. Encoded protein: CASSLALLDRGDGALHF. The variable domain in full, completed from reference TRBV5-1 and TRBJ1-6, reads KAGVTQTPRYLIKTRGQQVTLSCSPISGHRSVSWYQQTPGQGLQFLFEYFSETQRNKGNFPGRFSGRQFSNSRSEMNVSTLELGDSALYLCASSLALLDRGDGALHFGNGTRLTVT.

This chain connects TRBV7-9 to TRBJ2-3; the match to TRBD2 covers 11 bases. Losses at the gene ends were 4 bases for V and 6 bases for J; bases not matched to a gene: 6. CDR1 SEHNR and CDR2 FQNEAQ come from the germline V gene (reference sequence). This CDR3 region has 15 residues. CDR3 DNA sequence: TGTGCCAGCAGCTACCCTACTAGCGGGGGTGATACGCAGTATTTT. Translating it yields CASSYPTSGGDTQYF.

V and J are TRBV29-1 and TRBJ2-7; D assignment may be TRBD1 or TRBD2 (5 bases each). Germline V gene sequence: CDR1 SQVTM, CDR2 ANQGSEA. V was clipped by 7 bases and J by 7 bases, with 20 bases between them. There are 13 residues in the CDR3. The CDR3 loop reads CSALGDLKWEQYF. CDR3 in DNA: TGCAGCGCACTAGGGGACCTAAAGTGGGAGCAGTACTTC.

The V and J genes are TRBV7-9 and TRBJ2-1, with TRBD2 matching 8 bases. CDR3 length equals 14 residues. Germline V gene lookup returns CDR1 SEHNR and CDR2 FQNEAQ (reference sequence). J lost 10 bases, V lost 1 base, and 6 bases had no gene match. Here the CDR3 DNA reads TGTGCCAGCAGCTTAGGGTTTGTAGCGGGAGAGCAGTTCTTC. This codes for CASSLGFVAGEQFF.

This clonotype was seen more than once but under ten times. The chain uses TRBV7-2 and TRBJ2-7; weak D call: TRBD1 (6 bases). In germline, CDR1 is SGHTA, CDR2 FQGNSA. The V gene lost 9 bases and the J gene lost 0 bases, with 12 bases spanning the gap. CDR3 length equals 13 residues. The CDR3 nucleotides read TGTGCCAGTTCGAGGGGGACCTCCTACGAGCAGTACTTC. Encoded protein: CASSRGTSYEQYF.

This clonotype occurred a few times. The CDR3 sequence: CASSLEPNGANVLTF. The CDR3 DNA reads as TGTGCCAGCAGCTTAGAACCGAATGGGGCCAACGTCCTGACTTTC. The chain combines TRBV7-6 with TRBJ2-6; D not certain. Trimming stripped 1 base from V and 3 bases from J, with 7 bases between. CDR1 SGHVS and CDR2 FNYEAQ come from the germline V gene. The CDR3 loop spans 15 amino acids.

The sample holds one count of this clonotype. The rearrangement joins TRBV5-1 to TRBJ2-3, with a possible D match to TRBD2 (5 bases). CDR1 and CDR2 from the germline V gene are SGHRS and YFSETQ. Trimming took off 3 bases at V and 2 bases at J, with 10 bases between the two ends. The CDR3 totals 14 residues. In nucleotides, the CDR3 is TGCGCCAGCAGCTGGACTCCTGTCACAGATACGCAGTATTTT. This encodes CASSWTPVTDTQYF.